What follows describes a single TCR beta chain. Antigen unknown. These data originate in a study of T cells in narcolepsy. Overall study results and limits: Reportedly, autoreactive clonotypes were serially detected in patients' blood but not controls'.

Clones were read by immunoSEQ multiplex PCR, and TCRdb kept only the in-frame ones, dropping some. The sample includes 17,000 or so clones, over 60% of them seen just once. This TCR came from a human donor with narcolepsy. Sequenced input: CD45RA- memory CD8+ T cells from PBMCs.

CDR3 in DNA: TGTGCCACCCCCCCTTTGGTCTCAGGCTACGAGCAGTACTTC. Encoded protein: CATPPLVSGYEQYF. The chain carries TRBV6-5 and TRBJ2-7; D uncertain. The V gene lost 10 bases and the J gene lost 3 bases, with 19 bases spanning the gap. The CDR3 is 14 amino acids. Germline V gene sequence: CDR1 MNHEY, CDR2 SVGAGI.